This T cell receptor beta chain was retrieved from a study of identical twins. CDR3 length equals 14 residues. Germline-derived CDR1 and CDR2 are SGHNT and YYREEE (reference sequence). Trimming cost V 1 base and J 6 bases, with 13 bases left between them. This clonotype was detected ten times or more. TCRdb itself ran the 5' RACE reads through MiXCR, one entry per CDR3 protein. The data contain roughly 750,000 distinct CDR3 sequences, about 20% of them singletons. In addition, the sample was reused for a study of T cells expressing NK-cell markers.

The sample taken for sequencing was PBMCs. The V gene is TRBV5-4, the J gene TRBJ1-1, with D unclear. This clonotype was obtained from a young woman in good health. The CDR3 sequence: CASSLRGSRSEAFF. The CDR3 nucleotides are TGTGCCAGCAGCTTGAGAGGTTCTCGTTCTGAAGCTTTCTTT.